The present TCR beta chain was sequenced within a study of cytomegalovirus exposure and HLA in healthy donors. Of note for this clone: What it binds is not known.

V trimming: 4 bases; J trimming: 3 bases; junction bases outside the gene matches: 3. The length of the CDR3 is 15 residues. The germline V gene encodes CDR1 LGHNA and CDR2 YNFKEQ. A multiplex PCR was run with 60 Vbeta primers and 13 Jbeta primers. Here immunoSEQ multiplex PCR was the method, and the copy in TCRdb shows in-frame clones only, minus some. Among some 150,000 clones listed, roughly four fifths were seen once. Study observations and caveats: There were a few CMV-associated chains whose specificity for CMV antigens was confirmed in vitro.

Likely unrecorded immune exposures existed in these nominally healthy donors. This rearrangement joins TRBV4-2 to TRBJ2-5, with TRBD2 identical over 12 bases. Material: PBMCs. The origin of this receptor is a young man in good health and CMV-seropositive. For the CDR3, the DNA is TGTGCCAGCAGCCCGACTAGCGGGAGTGAAGAGACCCAGTACTTC. It yields the protein CASSPTSGSEETQYF.